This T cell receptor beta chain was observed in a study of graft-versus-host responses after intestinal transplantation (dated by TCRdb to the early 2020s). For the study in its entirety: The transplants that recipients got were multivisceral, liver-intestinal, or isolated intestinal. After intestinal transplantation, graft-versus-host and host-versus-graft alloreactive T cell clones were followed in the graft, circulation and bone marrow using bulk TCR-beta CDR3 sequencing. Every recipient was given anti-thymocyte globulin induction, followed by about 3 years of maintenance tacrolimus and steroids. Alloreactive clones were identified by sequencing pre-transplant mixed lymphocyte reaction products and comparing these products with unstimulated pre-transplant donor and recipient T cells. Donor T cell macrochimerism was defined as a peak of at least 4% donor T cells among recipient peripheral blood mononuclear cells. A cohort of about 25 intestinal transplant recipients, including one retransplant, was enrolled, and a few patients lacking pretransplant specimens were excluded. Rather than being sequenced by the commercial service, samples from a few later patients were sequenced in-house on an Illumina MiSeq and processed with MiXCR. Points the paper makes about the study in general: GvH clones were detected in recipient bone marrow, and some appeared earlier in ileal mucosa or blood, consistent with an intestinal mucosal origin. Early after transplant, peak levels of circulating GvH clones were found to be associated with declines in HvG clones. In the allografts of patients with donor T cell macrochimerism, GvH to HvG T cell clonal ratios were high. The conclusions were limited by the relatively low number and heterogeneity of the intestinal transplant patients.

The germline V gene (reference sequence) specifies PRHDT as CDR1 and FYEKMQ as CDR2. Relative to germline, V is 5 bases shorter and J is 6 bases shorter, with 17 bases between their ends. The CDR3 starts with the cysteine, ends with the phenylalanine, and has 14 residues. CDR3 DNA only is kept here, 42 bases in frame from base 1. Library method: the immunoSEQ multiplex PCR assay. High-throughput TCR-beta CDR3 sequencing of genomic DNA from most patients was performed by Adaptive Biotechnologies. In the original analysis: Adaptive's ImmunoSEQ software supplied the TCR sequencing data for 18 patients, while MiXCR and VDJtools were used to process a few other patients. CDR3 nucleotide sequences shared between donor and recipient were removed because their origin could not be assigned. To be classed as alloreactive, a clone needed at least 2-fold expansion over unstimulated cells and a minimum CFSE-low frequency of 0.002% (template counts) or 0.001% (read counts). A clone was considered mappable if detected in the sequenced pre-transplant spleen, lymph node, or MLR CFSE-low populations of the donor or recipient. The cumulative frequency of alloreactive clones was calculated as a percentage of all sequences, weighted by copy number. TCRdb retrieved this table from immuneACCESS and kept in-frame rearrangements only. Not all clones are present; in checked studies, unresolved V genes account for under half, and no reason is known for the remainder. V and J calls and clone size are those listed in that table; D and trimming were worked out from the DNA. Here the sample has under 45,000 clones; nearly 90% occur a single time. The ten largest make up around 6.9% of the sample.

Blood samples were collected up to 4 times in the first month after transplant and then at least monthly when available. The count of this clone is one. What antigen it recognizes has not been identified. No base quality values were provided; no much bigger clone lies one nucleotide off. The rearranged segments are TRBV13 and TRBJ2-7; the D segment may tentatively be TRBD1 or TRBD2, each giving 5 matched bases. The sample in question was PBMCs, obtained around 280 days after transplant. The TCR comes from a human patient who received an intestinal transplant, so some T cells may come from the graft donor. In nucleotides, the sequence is TGTGCCAGCAGCCCCCGGGACGGTCCAGGCGAGCAGTACTTC. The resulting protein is CASSPRDGPGEQYF.